The next 26 T cell receptor beta chains were all read from a single sample in a study of shared clonotypes between healthy human individuals. Measured with immunoSEQ multiplex PCR; TCRdb has only the in-frame clones, and not every one. The sample yields about 680,000 clones, 92% seen once. Naive CD8 cells comprised CD45RO-negative, CCR7-positively selected cells, excluding terminally differentiated effector memory CD45RA+ cells. The sequenced sample was naive CD8+ T cells sorted from blood. The receptor set was obtained from a man in his thirties or forties in good health.

The chain uses TRBV6-1 and TRBJ2-1; 7 positions agree with TRBD2. The V gene end was trimmed by 2 bases and the J gene end by 11 bases; junction bases not matched to a gene: 12. The CDR3 is 15 amino acids. From germline, CDR1 is MNHNS and CDR2 SASEGT. CDR3 in DNA: TGTGCCAGCAGTGAATGGCTAGGACTGGGGGGGAAGCAGTTCTTC. Protein sequence: CASSEWLGLGGKQFF.

A word on this clone: The same CDR3 arises from other DNA sequences in this sample as well. The J gene is TRBJ2-3, the V gene TRBV27; the D is unclear. CDR1 is MNHEY, CDR2 SMNVEV, per germline (reference sequence). Trimming shortened V by 1 base and J by 0 bases, and 5 bases separated the two germline ends. The CDR3 is 14 amino acids. The CDR3 nucleotides read TGTGCCAGCAGTTTATACCCTAGCACAGATACGCAGTATTTT. It encodes CASSLYPSTDTQYF.

The rearrangement uses TRBV11-2 and TRBJ1-1; D gene unclear. The CDR3 spans 12 residues. With 8 bases removed from V and 6 bases from J, the gap between germline ends came to 13 bases. Germline CDR1 is SGHAT and CDR2 is FQNNGV. CDR3 nucleotide sequence: TGTGCCAGCCGAAAGGGAATCCCTGAAGCTTTCTTT. Its translation is CASRKGIPEAFF.

This chain links TRBV2 with TRBJ2-3; a weak D match, TRBD2 (5 bases). The ends were cut back, 1 base at V and 3 bases at J, with 14 bases in the middle. CDR3 length: 16 amino acids. Germline CDR1 and CDR2: SNHLY and FYNNEI. The CDR3 bases are TGTGCCAGCAGTGAAGGCGTCGGGGTTAGTACAGATACGCAGTATTTT. Its translation: CASSEGVGVSTDTQYF.

The chain combines TRBV10-3 with TRBJ2-1; 15 positions agree with TRBD2. This CDR3 contains 18 residues. Per germline, CDR1 ENHRY and CDR2 SYGVKD. V dropped 3 bases and J dropped 4; count of bases not matched to a gene: 7. The CDR3 DNA reads as TGTGCCATCAGTGACGGGACTAGCGGGGGGTTAGGATACAATGAGCAGTTCTTC. Protein sequence: CAISDGTSGGLGYNEQFF.

The rearrangement links TRBV7-9 to TRBJ2-5; tentatively, D is TRBD1 (6 bases). The germline V and J ends were trimmed by 2 bases and 5 bases, with 18 bases remaining between them. CDR1 SEHNR and CDR2 FQNEAQ come from the germline V gene (reference sequence). This CDR3 spans 16 amino acids. CDR3 nucleotide sequence: TGTGCCAGCAGCTTAAGTCATCAGGGGTTGTGGGAGACCCAGTACTTC. This encodes CASSLSHQGLWETQYF.

The chain couples TRBV29-1 to TRBJ2-2; D is undetermined. Trimming shortened V by 5 bases and J by 2 bases, and 6 bases separated the two germline ends. Per germline, CDR1 SQVTM and CDR2 ANQGSEA. CDR3 length equals 12 residues. The CDR3 sequence is CSVSANTGELFF. The CDR3 DNA sequence: TGCAGCGTTTCGGCCAACACCGGGGAGCTGTTTTTT.

The chain joins TRBV29-1 to TRBJ2-5; tentatively, D is TRBD1 (5 bases). This CDR3 has 14 amino acids. The germline V gene has CDR1 SQVTM and CDR2 ANQGSEA. Trimming left V 0 bases short and J 1 base short, with 9 bases between. This CDR3 reads CSVEDEDTQETQYF. The CDR3 DNA sequence: TGCAGCGTTGAAGATGAGGACACCCAAGAGACCCAGTACTTC.

The CDR3 DNA follows: TGTGCCAGCAGCCCCGGGACTAGCGGAGGAAGCTCCTACAATGAGCAGTTCTTC. Its translation: CASSPGTSGGSSYNEQFF. The gene calls are TRBV7-9 and TRBJ2-1, with 11 bases that match TRBD2. This CDR3 comprises 18 residues. Trimming removed 5 bases from V and 0 bases from J; junction bases left unmatched: 9. CDR1 SEHNR and CDR2 FQNEAQ come from the germline V gene (reference sequence).

V gene TRBV7-8 combines with J gene TRBJ1-2, with D perhaps matching TRBD1 (6 bases). The V end lost 5 bases, the J end lost 0 bases, and 13 bases lay between the germline ends. CDR3 size: 15 residues. CDR1 and CDR2 (germline): SGHVS, FQNEAQ. CDR3 amino acids: CASSLNRVANYGYTF. The DNA of the CDR3 is TGTGCCAGCAGCCTAAACAGGGTCGCTAACTATGGCTACACCTTC.

The J gene is TRBJ2-7, the V gene TRBV7-9, with 7 bases aligning to TRBD2. TRBJ2-5 explains the end of the DNA better; the J call may be wrong. This CDR3 has 16 amino acids. The germline V gene encodes CDR1 SEHNR and CDR2 FQNEAQ (reference sequence). This CDR3 is CASSLRVAGYQETQYF. The CDR3 DNA follows: TGTGCCAGCAGCTTGAGGGTAGCGGGTTACCAAGAGACCCAGTACTTC.

The chain joins TRBV10-3 to TRBJ2-7; TRBD1 might be the D (6 bases). The CDR3 length is 15 residues. In germline, CDR1 is ENHRY, CDR2 SYGVKD. The ends were cut back, 8 bases at V and 7 bases at J, with 24 bases in the middle. The CDR3 here is CAIRSSETGPGEQYF. CDR3 nucleotide sequence: TGTGCCATCCGTTCAAGTGAGACAGGACCTGGGGAGCAGTACTTC.

This chain joins TRBV10-2 and TRBJ1-1; 10 bases are a match to TRBD1. The V segment lost 6 bases and the J segment 1 base; nucleotides outside the gene matches: 8. Germline values: CDR1 WSHSY, CDR2 SAAADI. CDR3 length: 16 amino acids. CDR3: CASRPRTGGRNTEAFF. The CDR3 nucleotides read TGCGCCAGCAGACCAAGGACAGGGGGTAGGAACACTGAAGCTTTCTTT.

This chain links TRBV19 with TRBJ1-2; TRBD1 is a possible D gene (6 bases). The CDR3 sequence is 14 residues long. Trimming pared 3 bases from V and 8 bases from J, leaving 16 bases between. Germline-derived CDR1 and CDR2 are LNHDA and SQIVND (reference sequence). The CDR3 is CASSILSQGHGYTF. CDR3 in DNA: TGTGCCAGTAGTATTCTTTCGCAGGGACACGGCTACACCTTC.

The gene calls are TRBV11-2 and TRBJ2-1, with 8 bases aligning to TRBD2. V shed 7 bases, J shed 4 bases, and the junction held 18 bases outside the gene matches. The CDR3 consists of 18 residues. Germline V CDR1 and CDR2: SGHAT, FQNNGV. The CDR3 here is CASTDGGSGKGAYNEQFF. The CDR3 DNA sequence: TGTGCCAGCACCGACGGGGGTAGCGGGAAAGGGGCTTACAATGAGCAGTTCTTC. Full variable domain (missing parts from reference TRBV11-2 and TRBJ2-1): EAGVAQSPRYKIIEKRQSVAFWCNPISGHATLYWYQQILGQGPKLLIQFQNNGVVDDSQLPKDRFSAERLKGVDSTLKIQPAKLEDSAVYLCASTDGGSGKGAYNEQFFGPGTRLTVL.

The V and J genes are TRBV6-1 and TRBJ2-1; 7 nucleotides agree with TRBD1. The length of the CDR3 is 12 residues. CDR1 is MNHNS and CDR2 is SASEGT in the germline V gene. The trim removed 7 bases at V and 7 bases at J, leaving 4 bases unmatched. CDR3 amino acids: CASIGQENEQFF. The CDR3, as DNA: TGTGCCAGCATCGGACAGGAAAATGAGCAGTTCTTC.

This CDR3 reads CASSPHNLGEGTDTQYF. The CDR3 DNA is TGTGCCAGCAGCCCACACAACCTGGGAGAGGGCACAGATACGCAGTATTTT. The gene calls are TRBV9 and TRBJ2-3; a weak D match, TRBD2 (5 bases). The CDR3 extends over 17 amino acids. The V gene lost 4 bases and the J gene lost 1 base, with 19 bases spanning the gap. Germline V gene data show CDR1 as SGDLS and CDR2 as YYNGEE.

The V and J genes are TRBV28 and TRBJ2-3; 10 bases are a match to TRBD2. V was pared by 5 bases and J by 5 bases, with 10 bases of the junction left unmatched. This CDR3 comprises 16 residues. Germline assignment: CDR1 MDHEN and CDR2 SYDVKM. CDR3: CASSSGLAVVQDTQYF. The DNA of the CDR3 is TGTGCCAGCAGTAGCGGACTAGCGGTGGTACAAGATACGCAGTATTTT.

This chain links TRBV5-4 with TRBJ2-1, with D hard to call. From germline, CDR1 is SGHNT and CDR2 YYREEE (reference sequence). Trimming left V 2 bases short and J 6 bases short, with 12 bases between. The CDR3 covers 14 residues. In nucleotides, the CDR3 is TGTGCCAGCAGCTTTAAGGGCGGTCCCAATGAGCAGTTCTTC. Translating it yields CASSFKGGPNEQFF.

CDR3 sequence: CASSPSWGLAGYEQYF. CDR3 coding DNA: TGCGCCAGCAGCCCCTCCTGGGGACTAGCGGGATACGAGCAGTACTTC. V gene TRBV4-1 combines with J gene TRBJ2-7; the match to TRBD2 covers 13 bases. The ends lost 4 bases at V and 4 bases at J; junction bases unmatched: 7. In germline, CDR1 is MGHRA, CDR2 YSYEKL. There are 16 residues in the CDR3.

The CDR3 bases are TGCAGCGTTGAAGGTCTCCCAGGTGGCTACACCTTC. Amino acids: CSVEGLPGGYTF. V is TRBV29-1 and J is TRBJ1-2; D not certain. The ends were cut back, 1 base at V and 7 bases at J, with 10 bases in the middle. Germline CDR1 and CDR2: SQVTM and ANQGSEA. The CDR3 sequence is 12 residues long.

V usage is TRBV6-6 and J usage is TRBJ2-3, with 10 nucleotides matching TRBD1. This CDR3 comprises 16 residues. J gave up 4 bases and V 2 bases, and 6 bases lay outside the gene matches. Germline-derived CDR1 and CDR2 are MNHNY and SVGAGI (reference sequence). The CDR3 region is CASSYPDRGHADTQYF. CDR3 coding DNA: TGTGCCAGCAGTTACCCCGACAGGGGGCACGCAGATACGCAGTATTTT.

CDR3 residues: CASSSRTGMTEAFF. CDR3 nucleotide sequence: TGCGCCAGCAGCTCGAGGACAGGGATGACTGAAGCTTTCTTT. This chain connects TRBV5-1 to TRBJ1-1, with 8 bases that match TRBD1. The junction had 6 bases not matched to a gene; V was cut back by 3 bases and J by 5 bases. Germline V gene sequence: CDR1 SGHRS, CDR2 YFSETQ. The CDR3 runs to 14 residues.

Note on this clone: The sample holds other DNA sequences that translate to the same CDR3. The rearrangement joins TRBV11-2 to TRBJ2-3; no definite D call. V shed 4 bases and J shed 9 bases, with 11 bases lying between them. The CDR3 runs to 12 residues. The germline CDR1 and CDR2 sequences are SGHAT and FQNNGV. The CDR3 protein is CASSSLDNTQYF. CDR3 bases: TGTGCCAGCAGCTCACTCGACAACACGCAGTATTTT.

This clone has only one observation. Other DNA sequences in the same sample also yield this CDR3. The DNA of the CDR3 is TGTGCCAGCAGCCCGACAGGACCTACCGGGGAGCTGTTTTTT. Translation gives CASSPTGPTGELFF. The V gene is TRBV7-6, the J gene TRBJ2-2; TRBD1 might be the D (6 bases). V lost 5 bases and J 5 bases, leaving 12 bases between the germline ends. Germline V lookup: CDR1 SGHVS, CDR2 FNYEAQ. The CDR3 has 14 amino acids.

As concerns this clone: The identical CDR3 is also encoded by other nucleotide sequences in the sample. The J gene is TRBJ2-7, the V gene TRBV19, with D unresolved. The CDR3 loop spans 13 amino acids. The germline CDR1 and CDR2 sequences are LNHDA and SQIVND (reference sequence). V lost 4 bases, J lost 0 bases, and 7 bases lay in between. The CDR3 bases are TGTGCCAGTAGTAGGGAAAACTCCTACGAGCAGTACTTC. Its protein product is CASSRENSYEQYF. The complete variable domain, with remaining parts taken from reference TRBV19 and TRBJ2-7, reads DGGITQSPKYLFRKEGQNVTLSCEQNLNHDAMYWYRQDPGQGLRLIYYSQIVNDFQKGDIAEGYSVSREKKESFPLTVTSAQKNPTAFYLCASSRENSYEQYFGPGTRLTVT.